This TCR beta chain comes out of a study of T cells expressing NK-cell markers. The authors made TCR beta cDNA libraries by 5'RACE template switching. This switching added a universal primer site and UMIs. TCRdb reprocessed the 5' RACE reads; each CDR3 protein has one entry and no DNA is given. The sample table sets out about 260,000 distinct CDR3 sequences. CDR1 and CDR2 from the germline V gene are SGHRS and YFSETQ. This CDR3 region has 16 residues. This chain uses TRBV5-1 with TRBJ2-3. The sequence was collected from a man between 18 and 35 years old in good health. Sample: blood T cells: a sorted CD56 or NKG2C T cell subset, CD4+ or CD8+ T cells, or bulk PBMC T cells (not recorded which). This CDR3 is CASSLSDTFRTDTQYF. Full variable domain (outside the CDR3, taken from reference TRBV5-1 and TRBJ2-3): KAGVTQTPRYLIKTRGQQVTLSCSPISGHRSVSWYQQTPGQGLQFLFEYFSETQRNKGNFPGRFSGRQFSNSRSEMNVSTLELGDSALYLCASSLSDTFRTDTQYFGPGTRLTVL.